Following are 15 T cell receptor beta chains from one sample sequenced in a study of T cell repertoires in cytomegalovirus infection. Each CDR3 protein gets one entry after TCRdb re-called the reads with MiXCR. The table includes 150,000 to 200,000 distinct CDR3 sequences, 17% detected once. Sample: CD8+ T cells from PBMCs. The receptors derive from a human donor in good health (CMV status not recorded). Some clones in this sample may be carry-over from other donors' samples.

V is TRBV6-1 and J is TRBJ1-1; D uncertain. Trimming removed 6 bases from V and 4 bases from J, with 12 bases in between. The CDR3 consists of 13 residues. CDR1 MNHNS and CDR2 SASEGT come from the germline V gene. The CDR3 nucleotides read TGTGCCAGCAGAAACGACCGGGGCACTGAAGCTTTCTTT. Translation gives CASRNDRGTEAFF.

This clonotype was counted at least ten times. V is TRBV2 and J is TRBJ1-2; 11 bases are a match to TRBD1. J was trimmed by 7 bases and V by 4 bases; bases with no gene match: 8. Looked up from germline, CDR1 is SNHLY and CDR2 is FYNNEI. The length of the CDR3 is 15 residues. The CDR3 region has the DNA TGTGCCAGCAGTGTAACCGGGACAGGGGGAAGTGGCTACACCTTC. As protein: CASSVTGTGGSGYTF.

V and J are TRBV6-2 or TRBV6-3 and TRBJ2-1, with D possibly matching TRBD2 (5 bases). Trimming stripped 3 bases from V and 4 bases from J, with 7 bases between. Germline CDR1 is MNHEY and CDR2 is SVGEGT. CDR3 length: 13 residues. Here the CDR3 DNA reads TGTGCCAGCAGTTATACGGGGTACAATGAGCAGTTCTTC. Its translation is CASSYTGYNEQFF.

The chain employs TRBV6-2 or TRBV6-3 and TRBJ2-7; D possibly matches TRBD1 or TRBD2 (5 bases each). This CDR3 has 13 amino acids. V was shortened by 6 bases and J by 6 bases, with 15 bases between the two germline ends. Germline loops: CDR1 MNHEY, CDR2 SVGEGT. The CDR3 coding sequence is TGTGCCAGCAGCCGGGACGGGGTCCGCGAGCAGTACTTC. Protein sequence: CASSRDGVREQYF.

The CDR3 region is CASEPGLAGPSSYNEQFF. The CDR3 region has the DNA TGTGCTAGTGAACCGGGACTAGCGGGTCCTAGCTCCTACAATGAGCAGTTCTTC. The gene calls are TRBV12-5 and TRBJ2-1; 12 positions match TRBD2. The V segment lost 7 bases and the J segment 0 bases; nucleotides outside the gene matches: 10. This CDR3 is built from 18 residues. Germline CDR1 LGHNT, CDR2 FRNRAP.

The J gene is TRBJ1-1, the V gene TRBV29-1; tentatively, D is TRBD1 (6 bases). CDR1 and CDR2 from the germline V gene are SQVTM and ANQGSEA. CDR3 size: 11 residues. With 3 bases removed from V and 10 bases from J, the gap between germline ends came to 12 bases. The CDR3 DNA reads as TGCAGCGTTGAGGGGCAGGGGATAGCTTTCTTT. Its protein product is CSVEGQGIAFF.

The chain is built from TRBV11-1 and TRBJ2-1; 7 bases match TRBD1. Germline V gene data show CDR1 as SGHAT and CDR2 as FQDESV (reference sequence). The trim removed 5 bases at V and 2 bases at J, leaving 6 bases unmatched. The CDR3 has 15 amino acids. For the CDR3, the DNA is TGTGCCAGCAGCACCAGGACAGGAGCCTACAATGAGCAGTTCTTC. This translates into CASSTRTGAYNEQFF.

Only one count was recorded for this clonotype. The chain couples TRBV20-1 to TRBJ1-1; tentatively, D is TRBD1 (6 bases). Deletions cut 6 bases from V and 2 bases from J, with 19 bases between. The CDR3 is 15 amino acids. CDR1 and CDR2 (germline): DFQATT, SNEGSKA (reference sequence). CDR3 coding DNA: TGCAGTGCCCTCCCCCTCGGGGGCGAAAACACTGAAGCTTTCTTT. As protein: CSALPLGGENTEAFF.

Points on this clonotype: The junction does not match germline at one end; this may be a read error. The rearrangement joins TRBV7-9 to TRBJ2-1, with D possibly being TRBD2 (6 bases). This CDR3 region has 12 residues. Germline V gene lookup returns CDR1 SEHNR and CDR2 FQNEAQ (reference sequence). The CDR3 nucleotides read TGTGCCAGCAACTTAGGACTAAATGAGCAGTTCTTC. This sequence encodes CASNLGLNEQFF.

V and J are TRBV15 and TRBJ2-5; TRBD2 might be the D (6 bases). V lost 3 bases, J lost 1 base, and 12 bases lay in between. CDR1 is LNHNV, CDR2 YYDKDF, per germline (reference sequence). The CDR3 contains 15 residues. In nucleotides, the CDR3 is TGTGCCACCAGCAGCAGCCGGGGGAGCCAAGAGACCCAGTACTTC. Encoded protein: CATSSSRGSQETQYF.

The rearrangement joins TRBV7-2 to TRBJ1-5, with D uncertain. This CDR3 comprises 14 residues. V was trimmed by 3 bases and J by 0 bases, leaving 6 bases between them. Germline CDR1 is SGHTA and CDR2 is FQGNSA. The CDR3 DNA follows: TGTGCCAGCAGCTTCCACACTAGCAATCAGCCCCAGCATTTT. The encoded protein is CASSFHTSNQPQHF.

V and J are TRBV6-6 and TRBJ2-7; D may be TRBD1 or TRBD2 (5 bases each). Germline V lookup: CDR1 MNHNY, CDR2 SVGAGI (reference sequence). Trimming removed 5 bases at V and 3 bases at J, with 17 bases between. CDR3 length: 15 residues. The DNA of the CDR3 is TGTGCCAGCAGTGTCCAAGGGTGGGGGAACTACGAGCAGTACTTC. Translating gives CASSVQGWGNYEQYF.

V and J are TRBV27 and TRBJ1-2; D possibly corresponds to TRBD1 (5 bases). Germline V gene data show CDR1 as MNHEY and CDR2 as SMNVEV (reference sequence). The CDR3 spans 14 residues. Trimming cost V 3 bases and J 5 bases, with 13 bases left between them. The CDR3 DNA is TGTGCCAGCAGTTTTAAGGGGACGCTTTATGGCTACACCTTC. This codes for CASSFKGTLYGYTF.

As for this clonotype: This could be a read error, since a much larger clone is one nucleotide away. CDR3 protein: CASSFFPVGGKNSQYF. CDR3 DNA sequence: TGTGCCAGCAGCTTCTTTCCCGTGGGGGGCAAAAACAGTCAGTACTTC. The V gene is TRBV7-2, the J gene TRBJ2-4; D might be TRBD1 or TRBD2, each matching 6 bases. CDR1 and CDR2 (germline): SGHTA, FQGNSA. CDR3 length equals 16 residues.

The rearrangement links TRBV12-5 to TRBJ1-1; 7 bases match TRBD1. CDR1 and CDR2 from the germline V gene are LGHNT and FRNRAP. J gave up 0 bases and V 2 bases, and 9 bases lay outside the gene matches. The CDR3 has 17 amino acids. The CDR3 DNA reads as TGTGCTAGTGGTTTGACCCGGACAGGCGAAATGAACACTGAAGCTTTCTTT. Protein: CASGLTRTGEMNTEAFF.